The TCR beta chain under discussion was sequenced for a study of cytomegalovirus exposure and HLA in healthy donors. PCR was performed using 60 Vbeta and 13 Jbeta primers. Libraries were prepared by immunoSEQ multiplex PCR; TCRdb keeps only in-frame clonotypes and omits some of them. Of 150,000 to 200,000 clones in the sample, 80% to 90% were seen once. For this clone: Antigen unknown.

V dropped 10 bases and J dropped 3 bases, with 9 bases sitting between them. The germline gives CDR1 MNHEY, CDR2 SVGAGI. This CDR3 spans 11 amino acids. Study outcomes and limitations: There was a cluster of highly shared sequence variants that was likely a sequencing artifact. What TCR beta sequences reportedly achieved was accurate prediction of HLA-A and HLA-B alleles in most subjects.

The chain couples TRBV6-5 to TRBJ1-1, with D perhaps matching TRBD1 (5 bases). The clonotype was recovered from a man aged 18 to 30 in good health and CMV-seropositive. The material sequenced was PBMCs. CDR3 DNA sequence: TGTGCCAACAGGCGGGACACTGAAGCTTTCTTT. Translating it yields CANRRDTEAFF.